The 23 T cell receptor beta chains listed next were all sequenced from one sample in a study of blood T cell repertoires in COVID-19. This table comes from immunoSEQ multiplex PCR, and its TCRdb copy is limited to in-frame clones, with some not included. Here the sample spans around 220,000 clones, around 90% being singletons. Sequencing was performed on PBMCs or T cells enriched from blood (not recorded which). These receptors originate from a young woman who had recovered from COVID-19.

A note on this clone: This sample also contains other DNA sequences that code for the same CDR3. The rearrangement links TRBV3-1 (or the pseudogene TRBV3-2) to TRBJ1-3, with D perhaps matching TRBD1 (6 bases). The CDR3 loop spans 14 amino acids. Germline CDR1 LGHDT, CDR2 YNNKEL (reference sequence). V lost 4 bases and J 1 base, leaving 8 bases between the germline ends. The CDR3 protein is CASSLQGSGNTIYF. The DNA for the CDR3 is TGTGCCAGCAGCCTACAGGGATCTGGAAACACCATATATTTT.

This clone was recorded a few times. This chain connects TRBV6-2 or TRBV6-3 to TRBJ2-7; 11 bases map to TRBD1. The J segment lost 0 bases and the V segment lost 6 bases, leaving 13 bases of the junction unmatched. This CDR3 contains 18 residues. Germline V CDR1 and CDR2: MNHEY, SVGEGT. The CDR3 region is CASSPGQGAGLGSYEQYF. Written as DNA, the CDR3 is TGTGCCAGCAGCCCTGGACAGGGGGCAGGTCTCGGCTCCTACGAGCAGTACTTC.

The chain carries TRBV16 and TRBJ1-1; D perhaps matches TRBD1 (6 bases). The germline V gene has CDR1 KGHSY and CDR2 FQNENV. The CDR3 is made up of 16 amino acids. With 3 bases removed from V and 1 base from J, the gap between germline ends came to 15 bases. The CDR3 sequence is CASSHPPGARNTEAFF. For the CDR3, the DNA is TGTGCCAGCAGCCACCCCCCAGGGGCTAGGAACACTGAAGCTTTCTTT.

The chain combines TRBV5-1 with TRBJ2-5; 9 bases line up with TRBD2. This CDR3 region has 14 residues. Germline V gene data show CDR1 as SGHRS and CDR2 as YFSETQ. The junction had 5 bases not matched to a gene; V was cut back by 3 bases and J by 5 bases. CDR3 in DNA: TGCGCCAGCAGCTCTAGCGGGGTCCGGGAGACCCAGTACTTC. This sequence encodes CASSSSGVRETQYF.

The genes are TRBV5-1 and TRBJ2-4, with 10 bases fitting TRBD2. The germline V gene has CDR1 SGHRS and CDR2 YFSETQ. This CDR3 comprises 16 residues. V lost 0 bases and J lost 8; bases outside the gene matches: 8. As DNA, the CDR3 is TGCGCCAGCAGCTTGGCCACGCTAGCGGGAGAGGACATTCAGTACTTC. It encodes CASSLATLAGEDIQYF.

The chain couples TRBV7-2 to TRBJ2-7, with D perhaps matching TRBD2 (5 bases). CDR3 length: 12 residues. Trimming took off 4 bases at V and 3 bases at J, with 7 bases between the two ends. CDR1 is SGHTA, CDR2 FQGNSA, per germline. The CDR3 DNA is TGTGCCAGCAGCTCTAGCAACTACGAGCAGTACTTC. Amino acid sequence: CASSSSNYEQYF.

This clone was recorded only once. The chain couples TRBV7-2 to TRBJ1-6; D unclear. Per the germline V gene, CDR1 is SGHTA and CDR2 is FQGNSA. The V and J ends lost 1 base and 11 bases respectively, with 6 bases between them. This CDR3 spans 12 amino acids. The CDR3 sequence: CASSLDMTPLHF. The CDR3, as DNA: TGTGCCAGCAGCTTAGACATGACACCCCTCCACTTT.

CDR3: CASSLAAGLWVDTQYF. CDR3 bases: TGTGCCAGCAGCTTAGCGGCAGGGCTGTGGGTAGATACGCAGTATTTT. The chain links TRBV7-9 to TRBJ2-3, with a weak D call TRBD1 (5 bases). Germline CDR1 SEHNR, CDR2 FQNEAQ (reference sequence). CDR3 length equals 16 residues. Trimming took 0 bases from V and 5 from J, leaving 15 bases between them.

The chain has TRBV5-6 and TRBJ1-6, with D perhaps TRBD1 (5 bases). CDR3 length: 14 amino acids. Germline CDR1 SGHDT, CDR2 YYEEEE. V was clipped by 5 bases and J by 4 bases, with 10 bases between them. CDR3 sequence (DNA): TGTGCCAGCAGATCAGGGTTATATAATTCACCCCTCCACTTT. This gives the protein CASRSGLYNSPLHF. The full variable domain, its missing parts supplied by reference TRBV5-6 and TRBJ1-6, is DAGVTQSPTHLIKTRGQQVTLRCSPKSGHDTVSWYQQALGQGPQFIFQYYEEEERQRGNFPDRFSGHQFPNYSSELNVNALLLGDSALYLCASRSGLYNSPLHFGNGTRLTVT.

The chain has TRBV4-2 and TRBJ1-2; D uncertain. This CDR3 has 14 residues. Germline assignment: CDR1 LGHNA and CDR2 YNFKEQ. With 4 bases removed from V and 7 bases from J, the gap between germline ends came to 16 bases. CDR3 nucleotides: TGTGCCAGCAGCCCCCCTCCGGAGGCATCTGGCTACACCTTC. Its protein product is CASSPPPEASGYTF.

The chain joins TRBV9 to TRBJ1-1, with D perhaps matching TRBD1 (5 bases). The CDR3 is 13 residues long. Trimming stripped 4 bases from V and 4 bases from J, with 11 bases between. Germline lookup yields CDR1 SGDLS and CDR2 YYNGEE. CDR3 nucleotide sequence: TGTGCCAGCAGCCTTACAGGACGCACTGAAGCTTTCTTT. Translated: CASSLTGRTEAFF.

This chain connects TRBV9 to TRBJ1-3, with D hard to call. The germline gives CDR1 SGDLS, CDR2 YYNGEE. Trimming removed 3 bases from V and 4 bases from J, with 8 bases in between. This CDR3 is 13 amino acids long. DNA of the CDR3: TGTGCCAGCAGCGGCCAGTCAGGAAACACCATATATTTT. This encodes CASSGQSGNTIYF.

This chain connects TRBV7-8 to TRBJ1-4; D gene unclear. From germline, CDR1 is SGHVS and CDR2 FQNEAQ. V lost 5 bases and J lost 8, with 21 bases in between. The CDR3 length is 16 residues. CDR3 sequence: CASSPLPGTLREKLFF. CDR3 nucleotides: TGTGCCAGCAGCCCCCTGCCGGGAACCCTGCGGGAAAAACTGTTTTTT.

The chain uses TRBV4-3 and TRBJ2-7, with 7 positions matching TRBD1. The germline CDR1 and CDR2 sequences are LGHNA and YSLEER. With 4 bases clipped from V and 2 bases from J, the junction kept 5 bases outside the gene matches. The CDR3 spans 14 residues. Here the CDR3 DNA reads TGCGCCAGCAGCCCGGGGACAGAACCCTACGAGCAGTACTTC. This sequence encodes CASSPGTEPYEQYF.

This rearrangement joins TRBV12-3 or TRBV12-4 to TRBJ1-4, with D possibly TRBD1 on 6 matching bases. This CDR3 has 12 residues. V was shortened by 3 bases and J by 8 bases, with 7 bases between the two germline ends. The DNA for the CDR3 is TGTGCCAGCAGTTTGCAGGGGGAAAAACTGTTTTTT. This codes for CASSLQGEKLFF.

The rearrangement uses TRBV5-8 and TRBJ1-2; D gene ambiguous. Germline CDR1 is SGHTS and CDR2 is YDEGEE. The V and J ends lost 1 base and 8 bases respectively, with 6 bases between them. This CDR3 spans 11 amino acids. CDR3 region: CASSLIRGYTF. The CDR3 DNA reads TGTGCCAGCAGCTTGATCCGGGGCTACACCTTC. The full variable domain, its missing parts supplied by reference TRBV5-8 and TRBJ1-2, is EAGVTQSPTHLIKTRGQQATLRCSPISGHTSVYWYQQALGLGLQFLLWYDEGEERNRGNFPPRFSGRQFPNYSSELNVNALELEDSALYLCASSLIRGYTFGSGTRLTVV.

The gene calls are TRBV6-5 and TRBJ1-5, with a weak D call TRBD1 (6 bases). Per germline, CDR1 MNHEY and CDR2 SVGAGI. The CDR3 spans 13 residues. V was pared by 6 bases and J by 11 bases, with 17 bases between. This chain's CDR3 is CASRKGRDRSQHF. CDR3 bases: TGTGCCAGCAGAAAAGGACGAGACAGGTCCCAGCATTTT.

This clone was recorded only once. This chain connects TRBV7-6 to TRBJ2-7; 12 bases are a match to TRBD2. The J segment lost 4 bases and the V segment lost 4 bases, leaving 8 bases of the junction unmatched. Germline CDR1 SGHVS, CDR2 FNYEAQ. The CDR3 covers 16 residues. The CDR3 here is CASSSELAGGWYEQYF. The CDR3 DNA follows: TGTGCCAGCAGCTCCGAACTAGCGGGGGGTTGGTACGAGCAGTACTTC.

V and J are TRBV10-3 and TRBJ2-5; 13 bases fit TRBD2. The CDR3 has 16 amino acids. Trimming took 4 bases from V and 4 from J; bases not matched to a gene: 6. CDR1 and CDR2 from the germline V gene are ENHRY and SYGVKD. CDR3 in amino acids: CAISGGLAGRGETQYF. The CDR3 nucleotides read TGTGCCATCAGTGGGGGACTAGCGGGAAGGGGAGAGACCCAGTACTTC.

CDR3 in DNA: TGTGCCAGTAGTATGCAGGGGCTCGTTGGCTACACCTTC. This codes for CASSMQGLVGYTF. The V and J genes are TRBV19 and TRBJ1-2; tentative D call: TRBD1 (6 bases). The CDR3 totals 13 residues. Germline-derived CDR1 and CDR2 are LNHDA and SQIVND (reference sequence). Trimming left V 3 bases short and J 7 bases short, with 12 bases between.

This sequence joins TRBV7-8 and TRBJ2-3; D gene uncertain. Per the germline V gene, CDR1 is SGHVS and CDR2 is FQNEAQ. The CDR3 length is 14 residues. V was shortened by 4 bases and J by 1 base, with 9 bases between the two germline ends. CDR3 residues: CASSSAVGTDTQYF. In nucleotides, the CDR3 is TGTGCCAGCAGCTCGGCGGTTGGCACAGATACGCAGTATTTT.

The chain has TRBV19 and TRBJ1-2; 9 bases match TRBD1. J was trimmed by 4 bases and V by 5 bases; bases with no gene match: 5. This CDR3 spans 14 amino acids. Germline loops: CDR1 LNHDA, CDR2 SQIVND (reference sequence). The CDR3 nucleotides read TGTGCCAGTAGTCACCGGGACAGGGTCTATGGCTACACCTTC. Encoded protein: CASSHRDRVYGYTF.

The chain has TRBV9 and TRBJ1-2; the match to TRBD1 covers 7 bases. Trimming took 3 bases from V and 4 from J; bases not matched to a gene: 15. Germline CDR1 reads SGDLS; CDR2 reads YYNGEE. The length of the CDR3 is 17 residues. The CDR3 bases are TGTGCCAGCAGCGGACGGGGCAGGGGGGCTACCGCCTATGGCTACACCTTC. Translation: CASSGRGRGATAYGYTF.